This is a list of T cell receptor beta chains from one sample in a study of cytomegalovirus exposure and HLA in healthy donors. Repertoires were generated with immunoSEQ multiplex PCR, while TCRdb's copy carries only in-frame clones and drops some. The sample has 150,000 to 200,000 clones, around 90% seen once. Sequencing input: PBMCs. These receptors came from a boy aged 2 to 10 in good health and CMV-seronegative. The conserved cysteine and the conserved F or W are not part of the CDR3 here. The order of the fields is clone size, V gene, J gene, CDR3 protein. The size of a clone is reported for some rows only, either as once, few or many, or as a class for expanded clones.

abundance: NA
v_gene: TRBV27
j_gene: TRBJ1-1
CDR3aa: ASSLSPGKGTEAF

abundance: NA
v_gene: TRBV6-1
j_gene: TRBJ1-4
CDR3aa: ASSEGVRQTNEKLF

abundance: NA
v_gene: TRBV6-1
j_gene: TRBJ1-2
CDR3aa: ASSDADRGPYGYT

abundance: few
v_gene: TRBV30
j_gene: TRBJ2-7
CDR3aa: AWRALAGYEQY

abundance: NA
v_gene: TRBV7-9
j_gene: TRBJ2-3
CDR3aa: ASSLLSGGAFVDTQY

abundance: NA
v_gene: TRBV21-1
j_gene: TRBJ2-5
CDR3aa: ASSKETGPTGGEETQY

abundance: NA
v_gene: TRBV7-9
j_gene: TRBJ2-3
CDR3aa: ASSARQGYTDTQY

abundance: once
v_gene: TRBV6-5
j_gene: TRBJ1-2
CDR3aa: ASSSTGGAPNYGYT

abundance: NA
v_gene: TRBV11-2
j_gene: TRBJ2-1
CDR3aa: ASSLEGTSGTPQF

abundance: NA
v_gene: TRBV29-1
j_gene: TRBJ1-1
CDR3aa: SVGGPTEAF

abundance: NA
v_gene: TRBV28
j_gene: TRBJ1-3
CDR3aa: ASSLGQGSGNTIY

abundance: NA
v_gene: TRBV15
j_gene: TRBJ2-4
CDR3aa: ATSNDSLAKNIQY

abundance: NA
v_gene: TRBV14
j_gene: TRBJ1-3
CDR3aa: ASSQDRSYRYFDSGNTIY

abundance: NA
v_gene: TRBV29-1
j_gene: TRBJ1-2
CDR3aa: SVDGVPHNYGYT

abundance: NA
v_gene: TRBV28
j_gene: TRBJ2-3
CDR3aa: ASSTGGGTDTQY

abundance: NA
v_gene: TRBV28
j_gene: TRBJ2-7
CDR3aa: ASSLPPLAGYYEQY

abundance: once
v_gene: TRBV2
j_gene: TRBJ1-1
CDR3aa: ASSVEASHEAF

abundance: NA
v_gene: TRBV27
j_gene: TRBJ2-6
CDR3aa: ASSSGSGANVLT

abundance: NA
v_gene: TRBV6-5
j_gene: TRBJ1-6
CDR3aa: ASRLQGPNSPLH

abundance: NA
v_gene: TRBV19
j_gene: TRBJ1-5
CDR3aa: ASSFGADQPQH

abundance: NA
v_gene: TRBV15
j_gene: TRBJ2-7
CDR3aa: ATSRDQGIPLEQY

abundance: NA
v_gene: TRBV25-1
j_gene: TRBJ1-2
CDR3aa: ASSYRQNDGYT

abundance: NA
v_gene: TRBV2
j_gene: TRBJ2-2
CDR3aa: ASRGTGTGELF

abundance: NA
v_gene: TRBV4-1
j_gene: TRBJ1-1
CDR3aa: ASSQGTGKIRGGTEAF

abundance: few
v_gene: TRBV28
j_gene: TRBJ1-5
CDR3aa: ASSPPNQPQH

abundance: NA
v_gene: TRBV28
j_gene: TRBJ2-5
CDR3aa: ASSVGASSGGRETQY

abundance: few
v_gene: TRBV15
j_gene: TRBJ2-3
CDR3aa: ATSRVTSGSDEDTQY

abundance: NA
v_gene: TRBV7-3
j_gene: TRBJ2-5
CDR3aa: ASSFSGGGETQY

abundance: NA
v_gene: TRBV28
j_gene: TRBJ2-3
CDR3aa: ASSLTSGGTTGTDTQY

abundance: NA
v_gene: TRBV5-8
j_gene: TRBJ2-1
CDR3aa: ASSSGQGRNEQF

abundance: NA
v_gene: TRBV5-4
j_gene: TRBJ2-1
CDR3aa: ASTSSEDYNEQF

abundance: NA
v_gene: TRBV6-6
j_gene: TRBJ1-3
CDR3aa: ASSLTQGGNTIY

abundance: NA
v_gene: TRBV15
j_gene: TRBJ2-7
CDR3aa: ATSRDLASGSYEQY

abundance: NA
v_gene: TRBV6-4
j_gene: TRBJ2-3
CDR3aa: ASSDSSGGADTQY

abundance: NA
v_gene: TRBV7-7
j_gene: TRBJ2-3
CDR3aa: ASSPGFTDTQY

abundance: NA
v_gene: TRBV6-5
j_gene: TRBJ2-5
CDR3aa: ASRLGLAGTQY

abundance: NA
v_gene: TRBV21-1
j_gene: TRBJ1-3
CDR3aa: ASSKGQALSGNTIY

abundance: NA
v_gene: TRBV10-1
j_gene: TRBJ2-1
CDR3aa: ASRPVAGDPCNEQF

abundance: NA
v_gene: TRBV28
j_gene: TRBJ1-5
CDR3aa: ASSFLRQGLGQPQH

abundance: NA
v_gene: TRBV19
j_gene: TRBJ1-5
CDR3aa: ASSIGTLRQGNQPQH

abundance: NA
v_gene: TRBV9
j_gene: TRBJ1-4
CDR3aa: ASSVGFGRDEKLF

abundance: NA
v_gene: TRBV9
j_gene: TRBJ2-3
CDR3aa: ASSKGTLAGATDTQY